This T cell receptor (beta chain) was observed in a study of blood T cells in healthy people across ages. CDR3 length equals 14 residues. Losses at the gene ends were 6 bases for V and 2 bases for J; bases not matched to a gene: 2. Germline CDR1 MNHEY, CDR2 SMNVEV (reference sequence). Each individual donor underwent a draw of approximately 9.8 milliliters of peripheral blood. A second PCR, run for roughly 6 to 11 cycles, used a sample-barcoded 5' primer plus a J-beta primer mix. A template-switch adaptor that had 12 random nucleotides put a tag on each cDNA molecule. In TCRdb, the 5' RACE reads were re-called with MiXCR into one record per CDR3 protein. Of about 800,000 distinct CDR3 sequences in the sample, more than 20% were seen once. As for this clonotype: Its cognate antigen is unknown.

Study-level points and caveats: The study found more naive CD4+ cells and higher diversity in long-lived than aged donors.

These records were also assigned to another study, of T cells of mothers and their children. As that report states: Among related mother-child pairs, overlap was slightly higher than in unrelated pairs, though not significantly.

The receptor comes from a boy aged 5 to 17 in good health. The J gene is TRBJ2-2, the V gene TRBV27, with 8 bases that match TRBD1. The sample comprised blood. CDR3 DNA: TGTGCCAGCAGGGGACAGGACAACACCGGGGAGCTGTTTTTT. Translated: CASRGQDNTGELFF.